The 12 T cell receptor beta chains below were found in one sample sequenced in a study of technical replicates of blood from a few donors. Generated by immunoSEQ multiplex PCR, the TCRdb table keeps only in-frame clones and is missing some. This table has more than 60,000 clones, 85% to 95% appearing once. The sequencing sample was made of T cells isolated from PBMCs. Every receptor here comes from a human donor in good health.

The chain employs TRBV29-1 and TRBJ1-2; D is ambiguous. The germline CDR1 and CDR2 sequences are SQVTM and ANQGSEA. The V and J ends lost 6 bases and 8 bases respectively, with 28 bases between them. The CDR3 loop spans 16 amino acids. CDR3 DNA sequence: TGCAGCGTCTACGGTTCGATGCAGGAATTCCGTGGGGGCTACACCTTC. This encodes CSVYGSMQEFRGGYTF.

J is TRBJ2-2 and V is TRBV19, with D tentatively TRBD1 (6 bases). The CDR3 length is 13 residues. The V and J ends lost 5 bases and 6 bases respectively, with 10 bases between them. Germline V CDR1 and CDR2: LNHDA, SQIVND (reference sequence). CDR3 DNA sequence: TGTGCCAGTAGTTCACAGGGCGCCGGGGAGCTGTTTTTT. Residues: CASSSQGAGELFF.

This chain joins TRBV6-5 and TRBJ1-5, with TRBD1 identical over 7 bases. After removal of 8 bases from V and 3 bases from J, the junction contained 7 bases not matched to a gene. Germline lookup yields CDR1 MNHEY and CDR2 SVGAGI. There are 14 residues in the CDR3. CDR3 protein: CASGNTGDNQPQHF. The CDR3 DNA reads TGTGCCAGCGGAAACACAGGGGACAATCAGCCCCAGCATTTT.

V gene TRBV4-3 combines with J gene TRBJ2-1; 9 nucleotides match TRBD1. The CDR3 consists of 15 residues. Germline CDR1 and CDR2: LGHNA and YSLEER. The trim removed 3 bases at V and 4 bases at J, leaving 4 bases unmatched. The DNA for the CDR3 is TGCGCCAGCAGCCAGGGACAGGGTCGATACAATGAGCAGTTCTTC. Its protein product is CASSQGQGRYNEQFF.

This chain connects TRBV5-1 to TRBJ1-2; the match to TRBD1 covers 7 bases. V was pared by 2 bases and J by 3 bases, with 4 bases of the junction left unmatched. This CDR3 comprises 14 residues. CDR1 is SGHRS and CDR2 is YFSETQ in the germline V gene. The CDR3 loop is CASSLGGTDYGYTF. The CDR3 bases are TGCGCCAGCAGCTTAGGAGGGACAGACTATGGCTACACCTTC.

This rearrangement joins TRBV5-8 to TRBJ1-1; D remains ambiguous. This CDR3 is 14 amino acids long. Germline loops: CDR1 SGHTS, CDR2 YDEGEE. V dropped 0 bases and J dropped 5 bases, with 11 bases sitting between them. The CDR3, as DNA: TGTGCCAGCAGCTTGGTATCGCGGGATACTGAAGCTTTCTTT. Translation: CASSLVSRDTEAFF. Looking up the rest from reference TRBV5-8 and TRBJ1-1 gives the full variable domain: EAGVTQSPTHLIKTRGQQATLRCSPISGHTSVYWYQQALGLGLQFLLWYDEGEERNRGNFPPRFSGRQFPNYSSELNVNALELEDSALYLCASSLVSRDTEAFFGQGTRLTVV.

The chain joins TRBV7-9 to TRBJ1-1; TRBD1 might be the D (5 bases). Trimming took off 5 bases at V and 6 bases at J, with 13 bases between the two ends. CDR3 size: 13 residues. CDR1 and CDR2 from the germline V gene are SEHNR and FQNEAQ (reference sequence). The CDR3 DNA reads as TGTGCCAGCAGCCCCATCAGGGACTCTGAAGCTTTCTTT. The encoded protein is CASSPIRDSEAFF.

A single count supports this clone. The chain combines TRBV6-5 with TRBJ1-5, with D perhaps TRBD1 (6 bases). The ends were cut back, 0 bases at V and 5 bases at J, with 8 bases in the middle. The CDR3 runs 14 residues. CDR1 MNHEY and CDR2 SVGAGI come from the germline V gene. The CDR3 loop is CASSYSAGDQPQHF. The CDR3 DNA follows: TGTGCCAGCAGTTACTCGGCAGGGGATCAGCCCCAGCATTTT.

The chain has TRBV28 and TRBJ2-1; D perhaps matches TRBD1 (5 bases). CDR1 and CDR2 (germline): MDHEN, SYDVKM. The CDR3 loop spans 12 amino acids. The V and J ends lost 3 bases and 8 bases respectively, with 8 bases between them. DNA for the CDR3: TGTGCCAGCAGTTTTTGGGGCGATGAGCAGTTCTTC. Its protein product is CASSFWGDEQFF.

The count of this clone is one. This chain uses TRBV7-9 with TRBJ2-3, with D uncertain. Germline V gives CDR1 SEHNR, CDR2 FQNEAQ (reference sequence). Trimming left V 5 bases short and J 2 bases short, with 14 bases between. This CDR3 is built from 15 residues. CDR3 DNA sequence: TGTGCCAGCAGCCCCTCAAGCCGCGCCACAGATACGCAGTATTTT. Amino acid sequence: CASSPSSRATDTQYF.

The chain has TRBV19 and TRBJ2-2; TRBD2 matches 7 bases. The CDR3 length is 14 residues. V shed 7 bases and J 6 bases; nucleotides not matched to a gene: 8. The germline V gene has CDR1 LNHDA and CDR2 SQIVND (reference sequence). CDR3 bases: TGTGCCAGTAAGACTAGCCCTCGACCCGGGGAGCTGTTTTTT. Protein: CASKTSPRPGELFF.

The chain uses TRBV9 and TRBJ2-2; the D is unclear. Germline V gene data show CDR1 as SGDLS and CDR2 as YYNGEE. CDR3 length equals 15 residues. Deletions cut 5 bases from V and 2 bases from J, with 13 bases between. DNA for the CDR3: TGTGCCAGCAGTCTAAAGATGGTTAACACCGGGGAGCTGTTTTTT. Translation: CASSLKMVNTGELFF.